This TCR beta chain was retrieved from a study of blood T cell repertoires in COVID-19. Study-wide context: Acute and convalescent COVID-19 samples came from the United States, Italy and Spain. PBMCs, B-cell-depleted T cells, or T cells were the source of the cDNA or gDNA that made up the material.

This clone was counted once. CDR1 and CDR2 (germline): MNHNY, SVGAGI (reference sequence). This CDR3 region has 15 residues. The V end was cut by 4 bases, the J end by 3 bases, with 13 bases between. Patients from Seattle were sampled longitudinally, starting during active infection. In the authors' workflow: For nucleated cells, counts were estimated from reference gene primer amplification. Some clones are missing from TCRdb's copy, which holds only in-frame ones; the method was immunoSEQ multiplex PCR. V, J and clone size are those of that table, while D and trimming were read from the DNA. The profile shows a few hundred thousand clones, around 90% of them singletons.

The receptor's source is a woman aged 40 to 50 with COVID-19, enrolled during active disease. This chain links TRBV6-6 with TRBJ1-5; D gene uncertain. The material sequenced was peripheral blood. In DNA, the CDR3 is TGTGCCAGCAGTTTACTGGGGAGGGACAATCAGCCCCAGCATTTT. Translation: CASSLLGRDNQPQHF.